The following is a T cell receptor (beta chain) sequence with its context. This sample stems from a study of blood T cell repertoires in COVID-19. The germline V gene encodes CDR1 LGHNA and CDR2 YSLEER. The CDR3 consists of 15 residues. Unmatched junction bases numbered 0, after V lost 1 base and J lost 2 bases. Original processing notes: The authors estimated nucleated cell counts from reference gene primer amplification. Some clones are missing from TCRdb's copy, which holds only in-frame ones; the method was immunoSEQ multiplex PCR. The V and J calls and the clone size are those of that table, but D and trimming were determined from the DNA. Of roughly 180,000 clones in the sample, 80% were seen once. Participants came from 20 to 25 US areas, aged roughly 18 to 89 years.

Sequenced input: PBMCs or T cells enriched from blood (not recorded which). The V gene is TRBV4-3, the J gene TRBJ1-4; 8 bases fit TRBD1. This TCR was sampled from a man in his 60s who had been exposed to COVID-19. CDR3 in amino acids: CASSQGTGTNEKLFF. CDR3 nucleotide sequence: TGCGCCAGCAGCCAAGGGACAGGGACTAATGAAAAACTGTTTTTT.